The next 16 T cell receptor beta chains were all read from a single sample in a study of blood T cell repertoires in COVID-19. Assay: immunoSEQ multiplex PCR; the TCRdb copy retains only in-frame clones and omits some. This table holds 350,000 to 550,000 clones, approximately 90% found once. The source material was PBMCs or T cells enriched from blood (not recorded which). The origin of the receptors is a man aged 25 to 45 who had recovered from COVID-19.

This chain links TRBV27 with TRBJ1-6, with TRBD1 matching over 7 bases. This CDR3 spans 13 amino acids. Germline CDR1 and CDR2: MNHEY and SMNVEV (reference sequence). V was pared by 3 bases and J by 8 bases, with 1 base of the junction left unmatched. The CDR3 coding sequence is TGTGCCAGCAGTTTGACAGGGTATTCACCCCTCCACTTT. It translates to CASSLTGYSPLHF.

This clone was counted once. The J gene is TRBJ1-2, the V gene TRBV28; D unclear. This CDR3 has 11 amino acids. The germline V gene has CDR1 MDHEN and CDR2 SYDVKM. The CDR3 loop reads CATLSNYGYTF. In nucleotides, the CDR3 is TGTGCTACACTATCAAATTATGGCTACACCTTC.

The V gene is TRBV5-6, the J gene TRBJ1-6; no firm D call. Looked up from germline, CDR1 is SGHDT and CDR2 is YYEEEE. Trimming pared 0 bases from V and 9 bases from J, leaving 19 bases between. The CDR3 consists of 17 residues. The CDR3 sequence: CASSLESPDRRVSPLHF. The CDR3 DNA reads as TGTGCCAGCAGCTTGGAGTCGCCGGATAGGCGGGTTTCACCCCTCCACTTT.

The chain links TRBV7-6 to TRBJ2-1, with TRBD2 identical over 12 bases. The germline gives CDR1 SGHVS, CDR2 FNYEAQ. V trimming: 0 bases; J trimming: 1 base; junction bases outside the gene matches: 1. This CDR3 comprises 17 residues. CDR3 amino acids: CASSLAGTSGSYNEQFF. The CDR3, as DNA: TGTGCCAGCAGCTTAGCCGGGACTAGCGGGTCCTACAATGAGCAGTTCTTC.

The sample holds one count of this clone. The chain recombines TRBV11-2 with TRBJ2-7; TRBD1 matches at 10 bases. Trimming removed 3 bases from V and 3 bases from J; junction bases left unmatched: 8. Germline CDR1 and CDR2: SGHAT and FQNNGV. This CDR3 has 16 residues. The CDR3 region has the DNA TGTGCCAGCAGCTTCTCCGGGACAGGGGAGGGCTACGAGCAGTACTTC. Translated: CASSFSGTGEGYEQYF.

V usage is TRBV19 and J usage is TRBJ2-3; D may be TRBD2 (5 bases). The CDR3 runs to 15 residues. The ends were cut back, 7 bases at V and 0 bases at J, with 14 bases in the middle. Germline CDR1 is LNHDA and CDR2 is SQIVND (reference sequence). The CDR3 DNA reads as TGTGCCAGTAAAGGCAGGACTCGTAGCACAGATACGCAGTATTTT. It is translated as CASKGRTRSTDTQYF.

The chain employs TRBV5-4 and TRBJ2-7; a possible D gene is TRBD2 (6 bases). This CDR3 has 13 residues. V lost 4 bases, J lost 3 bases, and 11 bases lay in between. Germline loops: CDR1 SGHNT, CDR2 YYREEE (reference sequence). CDR3: CASSPGGYYEQYF. CDR3 nucleotide sequence: TGTGCCAGCAGCCCCGGAGGGTACTACGAGCAGTACTTC. Variable domain in full (rest from reference TRBV5-4 and TRBJ2-7): ETGVTQSPTHLIKTRGQQVTLRCSSQSGHNTVSWYQQALGQGPQFIFQYYREEENGRGNFPPRFSGLQFPNYSSELNVNALELDDSALYLCASSPGGYYEQYFGPGTRLTVT.

The chain joins TRBV9 to TRBJ1-2; D may be TRBD1 (6 bases). This CDR3 has 16 amino acids. Per the germline V gene, CDR1 is SGDLS and CDR2 is YYNGEE. Trimming took 4 bases from V and 2 from J, leaving 18 bases between them. The CDR3 loop is CASSTKQGGANYGYTF. CDR3 nucleotide sequence: TGTGCCAGCAGCACCAAACAGGGAGGGGCGAACTATGGCTACACCTTC. Combining the CDR3 with reference TRBV9 and TRBJ1-2 gives the whole variable domain DSGVTQTPKHLITATGQRVTLRCSPRSGDLSVYWYQQSLDQGLQFLIQYYNGEERAKGNILERFSAQQFPDLHSELNLSSLELGDSALYFCASSTKQGGANYGYTFGSGTRLTVV.

The chain uses TRBV4-1 and TRBJ2-1, with 8 nucleotides matching TRBD2. The V and J ends lost 7 bases and 7 bases, in that order; junction bases with no gene match: 9. Germline CDR1 and CDR2: MGHRA and YSYEKL. CDR3 length: 14 residues. CDR3 DNA: TGCGCCAGCACCCCCACTAGCGGAGCTAATGAGCAGTTCTTC. Amino acid sequence: CASTPTSGANEQFF.

CDR3 amino acids: CASSPSGGANEKLFF. DNA for the CDR3: TGTGCCAGCAGCCCGTCAGGGGGAGCTAATGAAAAACTGTTTTTT. The gene calls are TRBV3-1 (or the pseudogene TRBV3-2) and TRBJ1-4, with TRBD1 matching 7 bases. The CDR3 contains 15 residues. Germline trimming cut 4 bases from V and 3 bases from J; bases unmatched to any gene: 5. Germline CDR1 reads LGHDT; CDR2 reads YNNKEL (reference sequence).

This chain joins TRBV7-2 and TRBJ2-1; TRBD2 aligns across 11 bases. Germline CDR1 is SGHTA and CDR2 is FQGNSA. The CDR3 contains 18 residues. J gave up 4 bases and V 3 bases, and 11 bases lay outside the gene matches. CDR3 amino acids: CASSFQRLAGTTYNEQFF. The CDR3 nucleotides are TGTGCCAGCAGCTTCCAACGACTAGCGGGAACGACTTACAATGAGCAGTTCTTC.

The rearrangement uses TRBV18 and TRBJ1-3, with a possible D match to TRBD1 (6 bases). The germline CDR1 and CDR2 sequences are KGHSH and LQKENI. The CDR3 consists of 17 residues. V was cut by 2 bases and J by 0 bases, with 14 bases left in between. CDR3 nucleotide sequence: TGTGCCAGCTCACCATCCTGGGGCAGGGGCTCTGGAAACACCATATATTTT. Its translation is CASSPSWGRGSGNTIYF.

The chain joins TRBV6-4 to TRBJ2-2; 11 bases are shared with TRBD2. Germline V gene lookup returns CDR1 MRHNA and CDR2 SNTAGT. This CDR3 contains 18 residues. V gave up 6 bases and J gave up 6 bases; unmatched junction bases: 15. CDR3 residues: CASSSGRLAGSGPGELFF. The DNA for the CDR3 is TGTGCCAGCAGCAGCGGGCGACTAGCGGGGAGCGGTCCCGGGGAGCTGTTTTTT.

This clone appeared once. V gene TRBV28 combines with J gene TRBJ1-6; TRBD1 is a possible D gene (5 bases). The germline V and J ends were trimmed by 7 bases and 4 bases, with 11 bases remaining between them. This CDR3 region has 14 residues. From germline, CDR1 is MDHEN and CDR2 SYDVKM. The CDR3 DNA is TGTGCCAGCACCAGACAGATTTATAATTCACCCCTCCACTTT. It translates to CASTRQIYNSPLHF.

V gene TRBV9 combines with J gene TRBJ2-2; 7 positions match TRBD2. V was pared by 5 bases and J by 0 bases, with 7 bases of the junction left unmatched. The germline V gene has CDR1 SGDLS and CDR2 YYNGEE. The CDR3 loop spans 16 amino acids. The DNA of the CDR3 is TGTGCCAGCAGGGCCGGAACTAGCGCGAACACCGGGGAGCTGTTTTTT. It codes for CASRAGTSANTGELFF.

This clone has only one observation. The chain uses TRBV29-1 and TRBJ1-2; 9 bases fit TRBD1. There are 13 residues in the CDR3. Germline V gives CDR1 SQVTM, CDR2 ANQGSEA. The V and J ends lost 1 base and 7 bases, in that order; junction bases with no gene match: 4. The CDR3 loop reads CSVEATGGPGYTF. Here the CDR3 DNA reads TGCAGCGTTGAAGCGACAGGGGGACCTGGCTACACCTTC.